The text below deals with one TCR beta chain. What it recognizes is unknown. These data are taken from a study of persistence of HIV-infected CD4 T cells. Study background: Up to about 180 mL blood was drawn at multiple time points; a couple of donors had single-time leukapheresis.

After removal of 0 bases from V and 2 bases from J, the junction contained 3 bases not matched to a gene. Germline CDR1 and CDR2: MNHEY and SVGAGI. This CDR3 comprises 15 residues. The stimulus was lysate of CMV-infected fibroblasts, about 10 ug/mL. Sorted nonresponding memory CD4+ T cells were CD40L-negative, CD69-negative, CD45RO-high. Anti-CD28/CD49d costimulation, CD40-blocking antibody and enfuvirtide were given to CD8-depleted PBMCs for approximately 18 hours. This was the immunoSEQ version 4 assay in survey mode. Genomic DNA was diluted to roughly 9.4 ng/uL, up to 1 ug per sample. The table came from immunoSEQ multiplex PCR; TCRdb's copy has only in-frame clones and leaves some out. The sample lists 48,000 or so clones; over 70% were seen once.

Here the sequenced sample was CD4+ T cells sorted from PBMCs after roughly 20-hour stimulation, taken from a patient who received antiretroviral therapy. This receptor was identified in an adult man with HIV who was CMV-seropositive. This chain links TRBV6-5 with TRBJ1-2, with 7 positions matching TRBD1. The CDR3: CASSYSPGQNYGYTF. The CDR3 DNA reads as TGTGCCAGCAGTTACTCTCCGGGACAGAACTATGGCTACACCTTC.